This T cell receptor (beta chain) was sequenced during a study of T cell clonality in common variable immunodeficiency. Overall study findings and caveats: Links between repertoire features and CVID complications were heterogeneity-limited. CVID subjects had higher TCRbeta clonality than healthy controls, most marked in about a third.

The CDR3 is 16 amino acids. V lost 3 bases to trimming and J lost 5 bases; unmatched junction nucleotides: 10. The germline CDR1 and CDR2 sequences are SNHLY and FYNNEI. This clone has ten or more counts. What it binds is not known. The CDR3 goes on 3 residues after the read ends, and that part is filled in from the germline J gene. Caucasian heritage predominated among both patients and controls. The method was immunoSEQ multiplex PCR; TCRdb's version includes in-frame clones alone and lacks a portion of them. The sample gives tens of thousands of clones, none seen only once, and the top ten clones hold 4.5% to 5.5%.

This sequence joins TRBV2 and TRBJ2-7, with 10 bases fitting TRBD2. The sequence came from a person aged 18-70 years in good health. Sequenced sample: peripheral blood mononuclear cells. Partial CDR3 DNA: TGTGCCAGCAGTGATGCAAGCGGGAGGGCGTATGACGAG. It translates to CASSDASGRAYDE. In full, the CDR3 reads CASSDASGRAYDEQYF.